These T cell receptor beta chains were read from a single sample in a study of blood T cell repertoires in COVID-19. TCRdb's copy holds only in-frame clones and misses some; the assay was immunoSEQ multiplex PCR. The sample carries tens of thousands of clones, roughly 71% recorded once. The sequencing sample was made of peripheral blood. These receptors were taken from an elderly man with acute or convalescent COVID-19. Each CDR3 is given with its conserved first and last residue. Fields, in order: D gene, V gene, clone size, J gene, CDR3 protein, CDR3 DNA. A D gene is named only where the DNA matches it firmly. Not every row has a clone size; where given, it reads once, few, many or a size class.

TRBD1	TRBV19	-	TRBJ2-1	CASSPPWGVQGANEQFF	TGTGCCAGTAGTCCCCCTTGGGGCGTGCAGGGGGCAAATGAGCAGTTCTTC
TRBD2	TRBV7-9	-	TRBJ2-1	CASSWTSGGYNEQFF	TGTGCCAGCAGCTGGACTAGCGGGGGTTACAATGAGCAGTTCTTC
-	TRBV7-2	-	TRBJ1-1	CASSGGGSVSAFF	TGTGCCAGCAGTGGGGGGGGTTCGGTATCAGCTTTCTTT
-	TRBV7-2	once	TRBJ1-3	CASSLGQILSGNTIYF	TGTGCCAGCAGCTTAGGACAGATCCTCTCTGGAAACACCATATATTTT
TRBD2	TRBV14	few	TRBJ2-1	CASSQGLAGGSGEQFF	TGTGCCAGCAGCCAAGGACTAGCGGGGGGTTCGGGTGAGCAGTTCTTC
TRBD2	TRBV7-2	-	TRBJ2-1	CASTWTSGPYNEQFF	TGTGCCAGCACCTGGACTAGCGGGCCCTACAATGAGCAGTTCTTC
TRBD1	TRBV19	-	TRBJ2-7	CASTGTGGYEQYF	TGTGCCAGTACCGGGACAGGGGGCTACGAGCAGTACTTC
-	TRBV7-9	few	TRBJ1-1	CASSGTRTVNTEAFF	TGTGCCAGCAGCGGTACTCGGACAGTGAACACTGAAGCTTTCTTT
-	TRBV11-2	-	TRBJ2-7	CASSLEGRSLLDNYF	TGTGCCAGCAGCTTAGAGGGCAGATCCTTACTAGATAATTACTTC
-	TRBV6-5	-	TRBJ2-3	CASGQRGENTDTQYF	TGTGCCAGCGGTCAAAGGGGCGAGAACACAGATACGCAGTATTTT
TRBD1	TRBV19	-	TRBJ1-1	CASSIVDRANTEAFF	TGTGCCAGTAGTATAGTCGACAGGGCGAACACTGAAGCTTTCTTT
TRBD2	TRBV6-2/TRBV6-3	-	TRBJ2-5	CASSYPGTSGPPFQETQYF	TGTGCCAGCAGTTATCCAGGGACTAGCGGGCCACCCTTCCAAGAGACCCAGTACTTC
-	TRBV5-1	-	TRBJ1-6	CASSPADLDSPLHF	TGCGCCAGCAGCCCCGCCGACTTGGATTCACCCCTCCACTTT
-	TRBV15	-	TRBJ2-5	CATSRDRGEEYF	TGTGCCACCAGCAGAGATAGGGGCGAAGAGTACTTC
TRBD2	TRBV11-3	many	TRBJ2-1	CASSLEAGAYNEQFF	TGTGCCAGCAGCTTAGAAGCGGGGGCATACAATGAGCAGTTCTTC
TRBD1	TRBV6-6	-	TRBJ1-4	CASSFAVGTGGEKLFF	TGTGCCAGCAGTTTTGCGGTTGGGACAGGGGGTGAAAAACTGTTTTTT
TRBD2	TRBV18	-	TRBJ2-5	CASSPGAGSQETQYF	TGTGCCAGCTCACCAGGAGCGGGGAGCCAAGAGACCCAGTACTTC
-	TRBV5-1	-	TRBJ2-3	CASSSQDSTDTQYF	TGCGCCAGCAGCTCACAGGATAGCACAGATACGCAGTATTTT
TRBD2	TRBV9	-	TRBJ2-7	CASSKTSGGTIAYEQYF	TGTGCCAGCAGCAAGACTAGCGGGGGGACCATAGCCTACGAGCAGTACTTC
TRBD1	TRBV5-6	-	TRBJ1-2	CASSPGTGAYGYTF	TGTGCCAGCAGTCCCGGGACAGGGGCCTATGGCTACACCTTC
-	TRBV5-8	few	TRBJ1-5	CASSLELGGEQPQHF	TGTGCCAGCAGCCTAGAGTTAGGCGGTGAGCAGCCCCAGCATTTT
-	TRBV5-4	-	TRBJ2-7	CASSSTETYEQYF	TGTGCCAGCAGCTCAACAGAGACCTACGAGCAGTACTTC
-	TRBV20-1	-	TRBJ1-6	CSASILGDSSPLHF	TGCAGTGCTAGTATTCTAGGGGATTCTTCACCCCTCCACTTT
-	TRBV30	-	TRBJ1-2	CAWTPTGNYGYTF	TGTGCCTGGACCCCCACAGGGAACTATGGCTACACCTTC
TRBD2	TRBV7-7	-	TRBJ2-1	CASSLDSGTSGHNEQFF	TGTGCTAGCAGCTTAGATTCCGGGACTAGCGGCCACAATGAGCAGTTCTTC
TRBD1	TRBV5-6	-	TRBJ1-6	CASRRGDRGSHNSPLHF	TGTGCCAGCAGACGCGGAGACAGGGGGAGTCATAATTCACCCCTCCACTTT
TRBD1	TRBV2	-	TRBJ1-1	CASSFRGAQNTEAFF	TGTGCCAGCAGTTTCAGGGGGGCCCAGAACACTGAAGCTTTCTTT
TRBD1	TRBV30	-	TRBJ2-7	CAWSPTGDLYEQYF	TGTGCCTGGAGCCCCACAGGGGACCTCTACGAGCAGTACTTC
TRBD1	TRBV11-3	-	TRBJ2-5	CASSGDRETQYF	TGTGCCAGCTCAGGGGACAGAGAGACCCAGTACTTC
-	TRBV11-2	-	TRBJ1-1	CAAIGGESTEAFF	TGTGCAGCGATTGGTGGGGAGAGCACTGAAGCTTTCTTT
TRBD2	TRBV5-6	once	TRBJ2-7	CASNLAGGYEQYF	TGTGCCAGCAATCTAGCGGGAGGCTACGAGCAGTACTTC
-	TRBV27	-	TRBJ2-1	CASSYLGPGGDEQFF	TGTGCCAGCAGCTATCTTGGACCCGGCGGGGATGAGCAGTTCTTC
TRBD2	TRBV9	once	TRBJ2-1	CASSAGLAGVLQFF	TGTGCCAGCAGCGCGGGACTAGCGGGAGTTTTGCAGTTCTTC
-	TRBV30	-	TRBJ2-3	CAWSVRRGPPDTQYF	TGTGCCTGGAGTGTACGGCGGGGTCCCCCAGATACGCAGTATTTT
TRBD1	TRBV6-5	few	TRBJ1-3	CASDTGGSGNTIYF	TGTGCCAGTGATACAGGGGGTTCAGGAAACACCATATATTTT
TRBD1	TRBV11-1	-	TRBJ1-3	CASSLTGGGNTIYF	TGTGCCAGCAGCTTGACAGGGGGCGGAAACACCATATATTTT
TRBD2	TRBV5-6	-	TRBJ2-4	CASSLVRREGSKNIQYF	TGTGCCAGCAGCTTGGTTCGACGGGAGGGTTCCAAAAACATTCAGTACTTC
-	TRBV6-5	-	TRBJ1-3	CATSFLPRGNTIYF	TGTGCCACCAGTTTTTTACCCCGGGGAAACACCATATATTTT
TRBD2	TRBV9	few	TRBJ2-1	CASSASSGRAMGNEQFF	TGTGCCAGCAGCGCATCTAGCGGGAGGGCCATGGGGAATGAGCAGTTCTTC
-	TRBV20-1	-	TRBJ1-1	CSASFRENTEAFF	TGCAGTGCTAGTTTCAGGGAGAACACTGAAGCTTTCTTT
-	TRBV12-3/TRBV12-4	-	TRBJ1-3	CASSLNSGNTIYF	TGTGCCAGCAGTTTAAACTCGGGAAACACCATATATTTT